Presented here are 14 T cell receptor beta chains from one specimen sequenced in a study of OX40 agonist ivuxolimab in advanced cancers. Profiled with immunoSEQ multiplex PCR; TCRdb holds only in-frame clones, not every one. The data show tens of thousands of clones, around 90% seen once. The material sequenced was CD4+ or CD8+ T cells sorted from blood, taken in a trial of the OX40 agonist ivuxolimab. The origin of the receptors is an adult with an advanced solid tumor such as melanoma, head and neck, liver or kidney cancer.

CDR3 DNA sequence: TGCGCCAGCAGCTTGGTGGGAACTGGAAACACCATATATTTT. Protein: CASSLVGTGNTIYF. The rearrangement uses TRBV5-1 and TRBJ1-3; D is undetermined. The germline V gene has CDR1 SGHRS and CDR2 YFSETQ. V lost 0 bases to trimming and J lost 2 bases, with 6 bases between them. This CDR3 spans 14 amino acids.

V usage is TRBV9 and J usage is TRBJ2-3, with D possibly called TRBD1 or TRBD2 (5 bases each). V shed 3 bases and J shed 6 bases, with 17 bases lying between them. Germline CDR1 and CDR2: SGDLS and YYNGEE. The CDR3 sequence is 15 residues long. The CDR3 nucleotides are TGTGCCAGCAGCGCCGGGACCAATCTTTACGATACGCAGTATTTT. Translated: CASSAGTNLYDTQYF.

This chain links TRBV4-2 with TRBJ1-5; 9 bases line up with TRBD1. Germline CDR1 LGHNA, CDR2 YNFKEQ. Trimming cost V 0 bases and J 7 bases; bases outside gene matches: 4. The CDR3 is 15 residues long. DNA for the CDR3: TGTGCCAGCAGCCAAGACGGACAGGGGCAACAGCCCCAGCATTTT. It is translated as CASSQDGQGQQPQHF.

DNA for the CDR3: TGCGCCAGCAGCTTGGCCAGCTCTGGGGCCAACGTCCTGACTTTC. Its protein product is CASSLASSGANVLTF. The genes are TRBV5-1 and TRBJ2-6; D is undetermined. The CDR3 sequence is 15 residues long. V lost 0 bases and J 0 bases, leaving 4 bases between the germline ends. CDR1 and CDR2 from the germline V gene are SGHRS and YFSETQ.

J is TRBJ1-2 and V is TRBV4-1; D is uncertain. In germline, CDR1 is MGHRA, CDR2 YSYEKL. The CDR3 spans 15 residues. Between the trimmed V and J ends, which lost 1 base and 8 bases, there was a span of 17 bases. The CDR3 spells CASSQVERVLTGYTF. The CDR3, as DNA: TGCGCCAGCAGCCAAGTCGAAAGAGTACTAACCGGCTACACCTTC.

This clone was recorded a few times. This chain's CDR3 is CASSFRDRTEAFF. In DNA, the CDR3 is TGTGCCAGCAGTTTTCGGGACCGGACTGAAGCTTTCTTT. V usage is TRBV5-5 and J usage is TRBJ1-1; TRBD1 might be the D (5 bases). The germline V gene encodes CDR1 SGHKS and CDR2 YYEKEE (reference sequence). This CDR3 is 13 amino acids long. Trimming removed 5 bases from V and 5 bases from J, with 13 bases in between. The complete variable domain, with remaining parts taken from reference TRBV5-5 and TRBJ1-1, reads DAGVTQSPTHLIKTRGQQVTLRCSPISGHKSVSWYQQVLGQGPQFIFQYYEKEERGRGNFPDRFSARQFPNYSSELNVNALLLGDSALYLCASSFRDRTEAFFGQGTRLTVV.

The chain employs TRBV19 and TRBJ2-3, with a weak D call TRBD1 (5 bases). This CDR3 comprises 12 residues. V gave up 7 bases and J gave up 0 bases, with 5 bases separating them. Germline V gene sequence: CDR1 LNHDA, CDR2 SQIVND (reference sequence). CDR3 loop: CASTGSTDTQYF. CDR3 DNA: TGTGCCAGTACAGGGAGCACAGATACGCAGTATTTT.

The V gene is TRBV19, the J gene TRBJ2-5, with 11 bases matching TRBD1. CDR1 LNHDA and CDR2 SQIVND come from the germline V gene (reference sequence). V shed 5 bases, J shed 7 bases, and the junction held 9 bases outside the gene matches. The CDR3 is made up of 15 amino acids. The CDR3, as DNA: TGTGCCAGTAGTCGCGGACAGGGGGCCTGGGGGACCCAGTACTTC. Protein sequence: CASSRGQGAWGTQYF.

V and J are TRBV19 and TRBJ2-7, with 7 nucleotides matching TRBD1. Germline trimming cut 5 bases from V and 5 bases from J; bases unmatched to any gene: 12. Germline values: CDR1 LNHDA, CDR2 SQIVND (reference sequence). The CDR3 contains 15 residues. The CDR3 DNA follows: TGTGCCAGTAGTCCTAGACAGGGTGTAAGGAACGAGCAGTACTTC. Its protein is CASSPRQGVRNEQYF.

The chain links TRBV28 to TRBJ2-7, with D uncertain. This CDR3 has 13 residues. The germline V gene encodes CDR1 MDHEN and CDR2 SYDVKM. V was shortened by 5 bases and J by 6 bases, with 14 bases between the two germline ends. CDR3 sequence: CASSQGSPFEQYF. In DNA form, the CDR3 reads TGTGCCAGCAGTCAAGGGTCACCCTTCGAGCAGTACTTC.

The CDR3 spells CASSLWTGRGDSNQPQHF. The CDR3 DNA follows: TGTGCCAGCAGCTTGTGGACAGGGAGAGGTGATAGCAATCAGCCCCAGCATTTT. The V gene is TRBV5-6, the J gene TRBJ1-5, with TRBD1 matching 8 bases. This CDR3 contains 18 residues. J was trimmed by 0 bases and V by 1 base; bases with no gene match: 9. Germline CDR1 SGHDT, CDR2 YYEEEE.

CDR3 region: CASSSTTTRQYF. The DNA for the CDR3 is TGTGCCAGCAGTTCCACAACTACCCGTCAGTACTTC. This sequence joins TRBV27 and TRBJ2-7; no clear D gene. V was clipped by 4 bases and J by 10 bases, with 14 bases between them. This CDR3 has 12 residues. The germline CDR1 and CDR2 sequences are MNHEY and SMNVEV (reference sequence).

The genes are TRBV28 and TRBJ2-5; 10 bases match TRBD2. The CDR3 covers 17 residues. CDR1 and CDR2 from the germline V gene are MDHEN and SYDVKM. After removal of 6 bases from V and 4 bases from J, the junction contained 14 bases not matched to a gene. This CDR3 reads CASSSQLAGALGETQYF. The CDR3 region has the DNA TGTGCCAGCAGCTCTCAGCTAGCGGGAGCTCTGGGAGAGACCCAGTACTTC.

As DNA, the CDR3 is TGTGCCACCGCGGGGGCAATGGGGACAGGGGAGAGAGGCTACACCTTC. It encodes CATAGAMGTGERGYTF. J is TRBJ1-2 and V is TRBV27, with 10 nucleotides matching TRBD1. Germline assignment: CDR1 MNHEY and CDR2 SMNVEV (reference sequence). V trimming: 10 bases; J trimming: 8 bases; junction bases outside the gene matches: 19. The CDR3 is 16 amino acids.